This T cell receptor beta chain was captured by sequencing in a study of blood T cell repertoires in COVID-19. Repertoires were generated with immunoSEQ multiplex PCR, while TCRdb's copy carries only in-frame clones and drops some. Of about 270,000 clones listed, around 87% are singletons. V lost 3 bases and J 8 bases, leaving 13 bases between the germline ends. This CDR3 has 14 amino acids. The germline CDR1 and CDR2 sequences are SGHNT and YENEEA. The clonotype originates from a woman in her 50s with acute or convalescent COVID-19. The chain links TRBV11-3 to TRBJ2-2; a weak D match, TRBD1 (6 bases). The material sequenced was peripheral blood. CDR3 loop: CASSFTGTSGELFF. The DNA for the CDR3 is TGTGCCAGCAGCTTCACCGGGACATCGGGGGAGCTGTTTTTT.